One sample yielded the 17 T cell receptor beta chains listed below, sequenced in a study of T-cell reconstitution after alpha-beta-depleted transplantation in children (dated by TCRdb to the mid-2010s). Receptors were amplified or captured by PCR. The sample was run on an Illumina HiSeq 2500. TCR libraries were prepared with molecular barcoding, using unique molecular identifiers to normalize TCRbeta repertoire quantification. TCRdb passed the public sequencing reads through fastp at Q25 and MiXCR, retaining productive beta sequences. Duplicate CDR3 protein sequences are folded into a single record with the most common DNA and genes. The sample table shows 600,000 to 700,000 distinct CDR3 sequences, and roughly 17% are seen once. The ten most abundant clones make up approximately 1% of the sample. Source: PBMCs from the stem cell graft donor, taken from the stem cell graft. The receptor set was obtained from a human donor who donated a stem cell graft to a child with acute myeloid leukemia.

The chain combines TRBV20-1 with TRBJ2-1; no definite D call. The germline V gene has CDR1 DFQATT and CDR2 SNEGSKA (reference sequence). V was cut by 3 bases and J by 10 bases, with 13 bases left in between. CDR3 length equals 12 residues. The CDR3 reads CSARPQSQEQFF. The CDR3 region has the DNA TGCAGTGCTAGGCCTCAGAGTCAAGAGCAGTTCTTC.

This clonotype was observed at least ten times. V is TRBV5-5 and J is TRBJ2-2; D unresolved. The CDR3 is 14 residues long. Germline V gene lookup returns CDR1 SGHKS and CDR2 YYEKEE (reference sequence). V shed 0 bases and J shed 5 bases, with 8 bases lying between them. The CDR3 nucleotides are TGTGCCAGCAGCTTGGAGACATTTACCGGGGAGCTGTTTTTT. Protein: CASSLETFTGELFF.

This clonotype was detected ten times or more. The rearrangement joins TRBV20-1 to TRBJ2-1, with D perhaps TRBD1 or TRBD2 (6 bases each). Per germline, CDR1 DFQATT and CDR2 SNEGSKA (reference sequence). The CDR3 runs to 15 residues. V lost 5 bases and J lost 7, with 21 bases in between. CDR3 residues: CSAPAGGTNRNEQFF. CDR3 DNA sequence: TGCAGTGCTCCGGCCGGGGGCACGAATAGGAATGAGCAGTTCTTC.

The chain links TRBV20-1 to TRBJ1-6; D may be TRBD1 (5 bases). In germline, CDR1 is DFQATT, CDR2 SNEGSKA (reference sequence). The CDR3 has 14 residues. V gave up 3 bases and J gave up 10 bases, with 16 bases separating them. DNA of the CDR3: TGCAGTGCTAGGTCCCAGGGCGTAGAATCACCCCTCCACTTT. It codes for CSARSQGVESPLHF.

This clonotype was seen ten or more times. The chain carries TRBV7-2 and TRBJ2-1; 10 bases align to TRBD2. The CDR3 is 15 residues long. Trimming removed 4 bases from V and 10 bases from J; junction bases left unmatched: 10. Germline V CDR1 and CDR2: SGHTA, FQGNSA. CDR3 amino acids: CASSSRSSGGREQFF. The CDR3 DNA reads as TGTGCCAGCAGCTCAAGGTCTAGCGGGGGTCGGGAGCAGTTCTTC.

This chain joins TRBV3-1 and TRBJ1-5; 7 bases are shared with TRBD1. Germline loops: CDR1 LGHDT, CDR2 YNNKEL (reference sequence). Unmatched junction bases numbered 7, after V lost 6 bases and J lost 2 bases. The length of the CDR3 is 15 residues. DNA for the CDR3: TGTGCCAGCAGGGACGGACAGGTTGGCAATCAGCCCCAGCATTTT. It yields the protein CASRDGQVGNQPQHF. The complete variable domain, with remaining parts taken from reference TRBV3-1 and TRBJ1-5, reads DTAVSQTPKYLVTQMGNDKSIKCEQNLGHDTMYWYKQDSKKFLKIMFSYNNKELIINETVPNRFSPKSPDKAHLNLHINSLELGDSAVYFCASRDGQVGNQPQHFGDGTRLSIL.

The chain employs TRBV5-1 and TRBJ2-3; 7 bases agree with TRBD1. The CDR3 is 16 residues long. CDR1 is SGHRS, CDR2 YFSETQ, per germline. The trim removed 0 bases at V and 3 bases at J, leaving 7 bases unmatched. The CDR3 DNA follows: TGCGCCAGCAGCTTGGACAGGGGAATGGGAACAGATACGCAGTATTTT. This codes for CASSLDRGMGTDTQYF.

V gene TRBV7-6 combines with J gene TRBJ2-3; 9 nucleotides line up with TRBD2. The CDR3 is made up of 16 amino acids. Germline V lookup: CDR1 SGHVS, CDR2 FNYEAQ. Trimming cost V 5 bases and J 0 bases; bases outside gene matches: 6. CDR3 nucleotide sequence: TGTGCCAGCAGCGCAGCGGGGGGCGTAAGCACAGATACGCAGTATTTT. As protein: CASSAAGGVSTDTQYF.

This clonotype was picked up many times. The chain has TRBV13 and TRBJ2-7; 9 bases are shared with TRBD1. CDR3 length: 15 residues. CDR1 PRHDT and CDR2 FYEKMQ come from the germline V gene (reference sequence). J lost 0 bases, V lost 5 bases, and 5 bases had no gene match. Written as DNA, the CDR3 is TGTGCCAGCAGCAAGGGACAGGGCGGCTCCTACGAGCAGTACGTC. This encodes CASSKGQGGSYEQYV.

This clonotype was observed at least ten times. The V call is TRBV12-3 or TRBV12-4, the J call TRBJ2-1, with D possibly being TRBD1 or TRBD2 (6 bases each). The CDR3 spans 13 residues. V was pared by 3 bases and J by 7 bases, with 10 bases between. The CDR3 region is CASSFGGGNEQFF. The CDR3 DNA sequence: TGTGCCAGCAGTTTCGGGGGCGGAAATGAGCAGTTCTTC.

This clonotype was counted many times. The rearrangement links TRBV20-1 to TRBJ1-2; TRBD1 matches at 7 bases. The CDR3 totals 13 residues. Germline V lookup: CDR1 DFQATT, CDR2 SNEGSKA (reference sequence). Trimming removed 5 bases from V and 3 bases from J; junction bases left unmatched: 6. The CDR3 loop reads CSALPGTDYGYTF. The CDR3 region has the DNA TGCAGTGCTCTCCCCGGGACAGACTATGGCTACACCTTC.

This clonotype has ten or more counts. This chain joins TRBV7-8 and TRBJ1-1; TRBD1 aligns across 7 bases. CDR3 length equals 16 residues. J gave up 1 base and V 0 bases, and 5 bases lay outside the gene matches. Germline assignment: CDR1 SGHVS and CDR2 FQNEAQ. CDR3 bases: TGTGCCAGCAGCTTAGCCTTACAGGGGCGGAACACTGAAGCTTTCTTT. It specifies CASSLALQGRNTEAFF. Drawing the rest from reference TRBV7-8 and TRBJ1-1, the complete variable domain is GAGVSQSPRYKVAKRGQDVALRCDPISGHVSLFWYQQALGQGPEFLTYFQNEAQLDKSGLPSDRFFAERPEGSVSTLKIQRTQQEDSAVYLCASSLALQGRNTEAFFGQGTRLTVV.

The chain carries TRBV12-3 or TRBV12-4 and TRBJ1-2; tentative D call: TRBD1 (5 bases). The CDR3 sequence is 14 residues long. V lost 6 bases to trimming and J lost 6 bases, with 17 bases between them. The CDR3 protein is CASSPSGGPHGYTF. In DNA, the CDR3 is TGTGCCAGCAGCCCCTCCGGGGGACCGCATGGCTACACCTTC.

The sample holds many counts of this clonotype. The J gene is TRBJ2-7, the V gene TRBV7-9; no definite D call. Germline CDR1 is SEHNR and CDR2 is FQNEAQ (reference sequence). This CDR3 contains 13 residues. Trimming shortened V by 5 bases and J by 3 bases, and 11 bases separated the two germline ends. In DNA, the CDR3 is TGTGCCAGCAGCCCCGGATCAGGCTACGAGCAGTACTTC. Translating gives CASSPGSGYEQYF.

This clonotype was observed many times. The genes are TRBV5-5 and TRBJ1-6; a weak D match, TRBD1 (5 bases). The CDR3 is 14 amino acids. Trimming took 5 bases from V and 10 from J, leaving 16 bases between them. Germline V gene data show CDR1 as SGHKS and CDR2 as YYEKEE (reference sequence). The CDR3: CASSLAGSGSPLHF. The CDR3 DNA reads TGTGCCAGCAGTCTAGCAGGGTCGGGGTCACCCCTCCACTTT.

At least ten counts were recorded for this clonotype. In DNA form, the CDR3 reads TGCAGTGCTAGACCCCCATGGGGGGCGGATCAGCCCCAGCATTTT. It encodes CSARPPWGADQPQHF. The gene calls are TRBV20-1 and TRBJ1-5; maybe TRBD1 (6 bases). V lost 2 bases and J 5 bases, leaving 16 bases between the germline ends. The V gene's germline CDR1 is DFQATT and CDR2 SNEGSKA (reference sequence). This CDR3 spans 15 amino acids.

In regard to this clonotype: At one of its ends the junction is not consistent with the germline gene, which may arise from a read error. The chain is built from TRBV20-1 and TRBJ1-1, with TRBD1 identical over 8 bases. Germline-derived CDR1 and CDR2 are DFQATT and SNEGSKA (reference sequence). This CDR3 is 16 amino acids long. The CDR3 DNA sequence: TGCAGTACTAGAGAGTTCAGGGGGCGTTGGAACACTGAAGCTTTCTTT. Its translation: CSTREFRGRWNTEAFF.